This record covers a single TCR beta chain. The junction departs from germline at one end; a sequencing error may be responsible. Method: immunoSEQ multiplex PCR; TCRdb's copy keeps in-frame clones and lacks some. The sample contains more than 250,000 clones, approximately 93% of which appear only once. The entry originates in a study of T cell responses to AZD1222 COVID-19 vaccine. The CDR3 consists of 13 residues. Germline CDR1 MNHEY, CDR2 SVGAGI. The rearrangement links TRBV6-5 to TRBJ2-7; D is perhaps TRBD2 (6 bases). Sample: peripheral blood, taken on day 0 of AZD1222 vaccination. This TCR came from an adult in good health. This CDR3 is CASSYRGGDEQYF. CDR3 sequence (DNA): TGTGCCAGCAGTTACAGGGGCGGGGACGAACAGTACTTC.